This note documents a single T cell receptor (beta chain) sequence. The antigen is not known. The record originates from a study of cytomegalovirus exposure and HLA in healthy donors. Study findings and constraints: Earlier results showed most TCR beta V segments being productive about 90% or about 30% of the time.

Donors in the study were healthy people who gave bone marrow. The PCR used 60 Vbeta and 13 Jbeta primers. In the authors' methods: Some 11 million shared chains were among the 80 million or so unique TCR beta chains that a later analysis counted. The repertoire was sequenced with immunoSEQ multiplex PCR; TCRdb's copy has only in-frame clones and lacks some. The V and J calls and clone size come from that table; D and trimming were worked out from the DNA. Of some 140,000 clones listed, around 79% were seen once; the top ten hold around 7%. With 5 bases clipped from V and 7 bases from J, the junction kept 8 bases outside the gene matches. The germline V gene has CDR1 SGHRS and CDR2 YFSETQ. The CDR3 is made up of 13 amino acids.

The source of this sequence is a middle-aged man in good health and CMV-seropositive. Sequencing was carried out using PBMCs. The J gene is TRBJ1-1, the V gene TRBV5-1; 7 bases agree with TRBD1. CDR3 amino acids: CASSWDSQFEAFF. The DNA for the CDR3 is TGCGCCAGCAGTTGGGACAGTCAATTTGAAGCTTTCTTT.